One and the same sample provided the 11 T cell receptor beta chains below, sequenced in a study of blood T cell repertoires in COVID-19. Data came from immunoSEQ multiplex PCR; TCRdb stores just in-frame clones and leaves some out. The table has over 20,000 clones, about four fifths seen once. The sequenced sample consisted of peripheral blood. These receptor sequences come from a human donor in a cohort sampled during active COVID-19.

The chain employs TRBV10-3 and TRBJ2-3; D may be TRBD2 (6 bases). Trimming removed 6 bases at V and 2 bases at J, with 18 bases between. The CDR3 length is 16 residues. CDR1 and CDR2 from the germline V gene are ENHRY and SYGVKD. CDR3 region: CAISPSQLASTDTQYF. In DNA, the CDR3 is TGTGCCATCAGCCCGTCGCAACTAGCCTCCACAGATACGCAGTATTTT.

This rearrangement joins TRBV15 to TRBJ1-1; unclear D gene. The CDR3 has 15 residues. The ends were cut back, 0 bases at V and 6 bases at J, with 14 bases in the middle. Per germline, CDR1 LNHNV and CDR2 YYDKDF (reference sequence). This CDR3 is CATSRDRRGMAEAFF. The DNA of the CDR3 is TGTGCCACCAGCAGAGATCGAAGAGGAATGGCTGAAGCTTTCTTT.

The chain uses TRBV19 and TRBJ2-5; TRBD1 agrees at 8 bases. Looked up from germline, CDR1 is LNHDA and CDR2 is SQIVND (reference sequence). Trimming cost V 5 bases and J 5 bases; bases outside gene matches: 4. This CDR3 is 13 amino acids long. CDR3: CASSVTGGETQYF. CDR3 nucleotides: TGTGCCAGTAGTGTCACAGGGGGGGAGACCCAGTACTTC.

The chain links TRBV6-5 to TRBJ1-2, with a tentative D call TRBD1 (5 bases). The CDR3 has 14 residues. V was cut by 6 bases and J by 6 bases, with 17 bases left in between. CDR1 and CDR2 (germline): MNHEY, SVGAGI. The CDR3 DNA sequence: TGTGCCAGCAGGGCCCAAGGGGTCCCCCATGGCTACACCTTC. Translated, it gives CASRAQGVPHGYTF.

CDR3 in DNA: TGTGCCAGCAGCTTTGGCAGATACACTGAAGCTTTCTTT. Its protein is CASSFGRYTEAFF. The rearrangement joins TRBV7-2 to TRBJ1-1; D gene uncertain. The CDR3 is made up of 13 amino acids. V gave up 3 bases and J gave up 3 bases, with 8 bases separating them. The germline gives CDR1 SGHTA, CDR2 FQGNSA.

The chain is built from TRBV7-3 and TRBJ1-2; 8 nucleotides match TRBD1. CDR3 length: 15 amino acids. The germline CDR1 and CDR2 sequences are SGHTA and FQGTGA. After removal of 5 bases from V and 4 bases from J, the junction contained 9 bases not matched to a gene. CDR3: CASSPTGQGAYGYTF. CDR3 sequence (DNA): TGTGCCAGCAGCCCAACAGGACAGGGCGCCTATGGCTACACCTTC.

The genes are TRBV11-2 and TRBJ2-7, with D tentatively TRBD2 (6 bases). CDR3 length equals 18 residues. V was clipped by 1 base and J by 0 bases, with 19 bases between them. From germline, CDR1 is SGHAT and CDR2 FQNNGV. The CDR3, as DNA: TGTGCCAGCAGCTTAGTGTTCGAGGAGGGAGTAAGCTCCTACGAGCAGTACTTC. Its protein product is CASSLVFEEGVSSYEQYF.

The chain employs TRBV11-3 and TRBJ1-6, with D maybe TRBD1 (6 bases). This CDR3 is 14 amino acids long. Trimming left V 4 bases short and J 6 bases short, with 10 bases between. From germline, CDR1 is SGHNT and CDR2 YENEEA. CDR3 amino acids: CASSYREGNSPLHF. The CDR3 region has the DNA TGTGCCAGCAGCTACAGGGAAGGTAATTCACCCCTCCACTTT. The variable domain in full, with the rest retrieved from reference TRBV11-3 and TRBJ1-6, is EAGVVQSPRYKIIEKKQPVAFWCNPISGHNTLYWYLQNLGQGPELLIRYENEEAVDDSQLPKDRFSAERLKGVDSTLKIQPAELGDSAVYLCASSYREGNSPLHFGNGTRLTVT.

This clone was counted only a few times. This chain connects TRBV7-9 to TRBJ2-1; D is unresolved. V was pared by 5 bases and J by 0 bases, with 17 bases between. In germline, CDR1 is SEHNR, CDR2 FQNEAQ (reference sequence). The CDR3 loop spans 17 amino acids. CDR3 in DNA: TGTGCCAGCAGCCCTCCTCCGAGAGATCACTCCTACAATGAGCAGTTCTTC. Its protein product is CASSPPPRDHSYNEQFF.

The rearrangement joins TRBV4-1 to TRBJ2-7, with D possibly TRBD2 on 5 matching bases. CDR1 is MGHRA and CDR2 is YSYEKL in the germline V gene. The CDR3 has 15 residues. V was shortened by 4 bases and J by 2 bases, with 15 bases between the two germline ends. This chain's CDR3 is CASSPNSGIPYEQYF. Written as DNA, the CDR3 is TGCGCCAGCAGCCCTAATTCGGGGATACCCTACGAGCAGTACTTC.

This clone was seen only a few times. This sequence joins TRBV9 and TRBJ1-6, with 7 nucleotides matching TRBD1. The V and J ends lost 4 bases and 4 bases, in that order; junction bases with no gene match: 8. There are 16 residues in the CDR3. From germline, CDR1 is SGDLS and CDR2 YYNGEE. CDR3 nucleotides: TGTGCCAGCAGCATTTCTTGGACAGGTTATAATTCACCCCTCCACTTT. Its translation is CASSISWTGYNSPLHF.